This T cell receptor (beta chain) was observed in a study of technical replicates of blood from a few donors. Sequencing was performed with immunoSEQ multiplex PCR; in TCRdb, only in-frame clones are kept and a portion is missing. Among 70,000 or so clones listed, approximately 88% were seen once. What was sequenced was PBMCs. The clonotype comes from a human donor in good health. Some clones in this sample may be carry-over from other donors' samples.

CDR3 sequence: CASSMTGTGGGQPQHF. The CDR3, as DNA: TGTGCCAGCAGCATGACCGGGACAGGGGGCGGTCAGCCCCAGCATTTT. The rearrangement joins TRBV7-8 to TRBJ1-5; 12 bases agree with TRBD1. The germline V gene has CDR1 SGHVS and CDR2 FQNEAQ. The CDR3 runs to 16 residues. Trimming took 5 bases from V and 6 from J; bases not matched to a gene: 8.